This T cell receptor beta chain was recorded in a study of regulatory T cells in long-lasting Graves disease. Trimming shortened V by 7 bases and J by 2 bases, and 16 bases separated the two germline ends. The CDR3 sequence is 15 residues long. Germline V CDR1 and CDR2: MDHEN, SYDVKM. In building TCR beta libraries, iRepertoire HTBI primers were used together with Arm-PCR of CDR3 regions. MiXCR, run by TCRdb on the multiplex PCR reads, gives a single entry per CDR3 protein. In the table there are about 290,000 distinct CDR3 sequences, roughly a fifth of which are singletons. Time point meaning: persistent/refractory GD, antithyroid drugs over 5 years with positive TRAb. Isolated PBMC RNA provided the starting material for the TCR library.

The TCR comes from a female donor with Graves disease. This specimen was peripheral blood mononuclear cells (PBMCs), taken when the disease was refractory, from a patient treated with antithyroid drugs. This rearrangement joins TRBV28 to TRBJ2-3, with D possibly TRBD2 on 6 matching bases. CDR3 sequence (DNA): TGTGCCAGCACCATAGGAGGGTCCCCCACAGATACGCAGTATTTT. Translated: CASTIGGSPTDTQYF.